The present entry profiles one T cell receptor beta chain with its context. Antigen unknown. Profiled with immunoSEQ multiplex PCR; TCRdb holds only in-frame clones, not every one. This sample has about 1.5 million clones, with 95% to 99% found just once. These data belong to a study of shared clonotypes between healthy human individuals. Study-wide findings and caveats: Large depth notwithstanding, sorted-subset sequencing proved incomplete by rarefaction. The naive CD4 repertoires of a few donors were compared, and about 5% of clonotypes were shared.

Germline-derived CDR1 and CDR2 are SGHAT and FQNNGV. The CDR3 is 13 amino acids. Trimming stripped 5 bases from V and 7 bases from J, with 11 bases between. This receptor was taken from a man between 25 and 39 years old in good health. V is TRBV11-2 and J is TRBJ2-2; TRBD2 is a possible D gene (6 bases). Sequencing used naive CD4+ T cells sorted from blood. The subset is: CD45RA+ positively selected. This CDR3 reads CASSPSGDGELFF. CDR3 nucleotide sequence: TGTGCCAGCAGCCCATCGGGAGACGGGGAGCTGTTTTTT.